The clone carrying this T cell receptor (beta chain) was seen only once. Germline loops: CDR1 GTSNPN, CDR2 SVGIG (reference sequence). The CDR3 length is 11 residues. The V and J ends lost 5 bases and 3 bases, in that order; junction bases with no gene match: 0. This specimen belongs to a study of blood T cell repertoires in COVID-19. Study information: T cells, B-cell-depleted T cells, or PBMCs provided the cDNA or gDNA that served as material.

Assay used: immunoSEQ multiplex PCR; TCRdb lists only in-frame clones, some missing. Of 30,000 to 40,000 clones detected, about four fifths appear once; the ten largest clones hold approximately 40%. The chain is built from TRBV30 and TRBJ2-5; 7 bases line up with TRBD2. The clonotype comes from an older man with active or convalescent COVID-19. The sequencing sample was made of peripheral blood. CDR3 sequence: CAWGLEETQYF. For the CDR3, the DNA is TGTGCCTGGGGACTAGAAGAGACCCAGTACTTC. Based on the CDR3 plus reference TRBV30 and TRBJ2-5, the full variable domain is SQTIHQWPATLVQPVGSPLSLECTVEGTSNPNLYWYRQAAGRGLQLLFYSVGIGQISSEVPQNLSASRPQDRQFILSSKKLLLSDSGFYLCAWGLEETQYFGPGTRLLVL.